These 20 T cell receptor beta chains were sequenced from one sample in a study of human T cells and chemical hapten exposure. Time point meaning: patch test 3, about 24 weeks after DPC sensitization. Sample treatment: therapeutic diphenylcyclopropenone sensitization with weekly scalp DPC. Unseparated into fractions, whole blood served as the source from which total RNA was extracted. TCRdb itself ran the RACE reads through MiXCR, one entry per CDR3 protein. The table has some 38,000 distinct CDR3 sequences, more than 8% seen once; the top ten hold approximately 26%. The material sequenced was whole blood, taken in connection with sensitization to the hapten diphenylcyclopropenone (DPC). These receptor sequences come from a man in his forties or fifties with alopecia areata. Some clones in this sample may be carry-over from other donors' samples.

In this sample, this clonotype turned up many times. The V call is TRBV4-2, the J call TRBJ1-1; no definite D call. The CDR3 length is 13 residues. Trimming stripped 0 bases from V and 0 bases from J, with 2 bases between. Germline CDR1 and CDR2: LGHNA and YNFKEQ. CDR3 nucleotides: TGTGCCAGCAGCCAAGATCTGAACACTGAAGCTTTCTTT. Residues: CASSQDLNTEAFF.

This clonotype was observed many times. J is TRBJ2-2 and V is TRBV20-1; 7 nucleotides match TRBD2. The CDR3 consists of 18 residues. After removal of 1 base from V and 0 bases from J, the junction contained 11 bases not matched to a gene. Germline CDR1 DFQATT, CDR2 SNEGSKA (reference sequence). The CDR3 nucleotides are TGCAGTGCTAGAGGATGGGCTAGCGGAACACCGAACACCGGGGAGCTGTTTTTT. It is translated as CSARGWASGTPNTGELFF.

This clonotype has at least ten counts. This rearrangement joins TRBV4-1 to TRBJ2-5, with 9 bases matching TRBD2. This CDR3 contains 14 residues. Germline V gene lookup returns CDR1 MGHRA and CDR2 YSYEKL. V shed 1 base, J shed 14 bases, and the junction held 11 bases outside the gene matches. In DNA form, the CDR3 reads TGCGCCAGCAGCCAAGTAACACTAGCGGGTTATAAATACTTC. Translated, it gives CASSQVTLAGYKYF.

This chain's CDR3 is CAISSRGGGSYNEQFF. CDR3 DNA sequence: TGTGCCATCAGCAGCAGGGGAGGGGGCTCCTACAATGAGCAGTTCTTC. The V and J genes are TRBV10-3 and TRBJ2-1, with D maybe TRBD2 (7 bases). Germline CDR1 ENHRY, CDR2 SYGVKD. V was trimmed by 6 bases and J by 0 bases, leaving 15 bases between them. This CDR3 has 16 residues.

This clonotype was picked up many times. This rearrangement joins TRBV5-1 to TRBJ2-1; D might be TRBD2 (6 bases). Trimming left V 0 bases short and J 7 bases short, with 14 bases between. This CDR3 comprises 15 residues. Germline CDR1 is SGHRS and CDR2 is YFSETQ. The CDR3 region is CASSLAAGPSNEQFF. CDR3 sequence (DNA): TGCGCCAGCAGCTTGGCAGCGGGCCCTTCTAATGAGCAGTTCTTC.

In its sample, this clonotype was seen many times. The chain employs TRBV11-2 and TRBJ2-6, with no clear D. The V and J ends lost 1 base and 0 bases respectively, with 1 base between them. The CDR3 is 14 residues long. Germline CDR1 SGHAT, CDR2 FQNNGV. CDR3 nucleotides: TGTGCCAGCAGCTTAGTCTCTGGGGCCAACGTCCTGACTTTC. This encodes CASSLVSGANVLTF. Combining the CDR3 with reference TRBV11-2 and TRBJ2-6 gives the whole variable domain EAGVAQSPRYKIIEKRQSVAFWCNPISGHATLYWYQQILGQGPKLLIQFQNNGVVDDSQLPKDRFSAERLKGVDSTLKIQPAKLEDSAVYLCASSLVSGANVLTFGAGSRLTVL.

The gene calls are TRBV28 and TRBJ1-5; 7 bases align to TRBD1. V trimming: 7 bases; J trimming: 3 bases; junction bases outside the gene matches: 9. Germline CDR1 and CDR2: MDHEN and SYDVKM. The CDR3 consists of 15 residues. This CDR3 reads CASKDPTGSNQPQHF. As DNA, the CDR3 is TGTGCCAGCAAAGACCCGACAGGGTCCAATCAGCCCCAGCATTTT.

At least ten counts were recorded for this clonotype. This chain links TRBV20-1 with TRBJ2-3; D possibly corresponds to TRBD1 (6 bases). The CDR3 loop spans 13 amino acids. Trimming removed 4 bases from V and 1 base from J, with 9 bases in between. In germline, CDR1 is DFQATT, CDR2 SNEGSKA (reference sequence). The CDR3 is CSAKDSRTDTQYF. In DNA form, the CDR3 reads TGCAGTGCTAAGGACAGCCGCACAGATACGCAGTATTTT.

The chain has TRBV4-1 and TRBJ1-6; perhaps TRBD1 as D (6 bases). V shed 0 bases and J shed 3 bases, with 18 bases lying between them. Germline lookup yields CDR1 MGHRA and CDR2 YSYEKL. This CDR3 contains 19 residues. As DNA, the CDR3 is TGCGCCAGCAGCCAAGAGGTCCGGACAGACGACTTCTATAATTCACCCCTCCACTTT. Amino acids: CASSQEVRTDDFYNSPLHF.

Many counts were recorded for this clonotype. The rearrangement links TRBV27 to TRBJ2-5; no clear D gene. The CDR3 consists of 15 residues. CDR1 is MNHEY and CDR2 is SMNVEV in the germline V gene (reference sequence). V gave up 8 bases and J gave up 1 base, with 17 bases separating them. Written as DNA, the CDR3 is TGTGCCAGCCGCTTCACAAGAGCGCTCCAAGAGACCCAGTACTTC. This encodes CASRFTRALQETQYF.

The CDR3 DNA sequence: TGCAGCGTTGAACGCCTCACACAAGAGACCCAGTACTTC. It encodes CSVERLTQETQYF. The chain is built from TRBV29-1 and TRBJ2-5; no definite D call. Per germline, CDR1 SQVTM and CDR2 ANQGSEA. Between the trimmed V and J ends, which lost 2 bases and 2 bases, there was a span of 9 bases. The CDR3 is 13 residues long.

This clonotype came up a few times. This chain connects TRBV7-2 to TRBJ2-1; possibly TRBD1 for D (6 bases). Germline assignment: CDR1 SGHTA and CDR2 FQGNSA. V was cut by 8 bases and J by 5 bases, with 16 bases left in between. The CDR3 has 14 residues. The CDR3 reads CASLRQAFNNEQFF. The CDR3 region has the DNA TGTGCCAGCTTGAGACAGGCGTTCAACAATGAGCAGTTCTTC. The whole variable domain, remainder taken from reference TRBV7-2 and TRBJ2-1, is GAGVSQSPSNKVTEKGKDVELRCDPISGHTALYWYRQSLGQGLEFLIYFQGNSAPDKSGLPSDRFSAERTGGSVSTLTIQRTQQEDSAVYLCASLRQAFNNEQFFGPGTRLTVL.

There are many counts of this clonotype. This chain links TRBV10-3 with TRBJ2-7; perhaps TRBD1 as D (6 bases). This CDR3 has 12 residues. Per the germline V gene, CDR1 is ENHRY and CDR2 is SYGVKD. Trimming stripped 8 bases from V and 2 bases from J, with 10 bases between. This CDR3 reads CAIGDTPYEQYF. CDR3 nucleotide sequence: TGTGCCATCGGGGACACCCCCTACGAGCAGTACTTC.

The rearrangement links TRBV29-1 to TRBJ2-1; a weak D match, TRBD1 (6 bases). Germline V CDR1 and CDR2: SQVTM, ANQGSEA. This CDR3 spans 16 amino acids. Between the trimmed V and J ends, which lost 0 bases and 0 bases, there was a span of 12 bases. The CDR3 bases are TGCAGCGTTGAAGATCAGGACAGACGCTCCTACAATGAGCAGTTCTTC. Its protein product is CSVEDQDRRSYNEQFF.

The V and J genes are TRBV7-2 and TRBJ1-1; 10 nucleotides align to TRBD1. The V gene's germline CDR1 is SGHTA and CDR2 FQGNSA. The V and J ends lost 5 bases and 3 bases, in that order; junction bases with no gene match: 3. This CDR3 spans 14 amino acids. The CDR3 coding sequence is TGTGCCAGCAGCAGACAGGGGGCGGACACTGAAGCTTTCTTT. It encodes CASSRQGADTEAFF.

Only a few counts were recorded for this clonotype. The chain uses TRBV29-1 and TRBJ2-3, with D maybe TRBD2 (6 bases). CDR3 length: 15 residues. Trimming left V 4 bases short and J 2 bases short, with 16 bases between. The germline gives CDR1 SQVTM, CDR2 ANQGSEA. The CDR3 DNA reads as TGCAGCGTTGGAACGGGGGTTGTCGACACAGATACGCAGTATTTT. This translates into CSVGTGVVDTDTQYF.

At least ten counts were recorded for this clonotype. The J gene is TRBJ2-1, the V gene TRBV4-3; 8 bases fit TRBD2. This CDR3 comprises 16 residues. The trim removed 3 bases at V and 10 bases at J, leaving 14 bases unmatched. Per germline, CDR1 LGHNA and CDR2 YSLEER. The CDR3 here is CASSQHGTSGTREQFF. CDR3 bases: TGCGCCAGCAGCCAGCACGGGACTAGTGGGACCAGGGAGCAGTTCTTC.

The chain carries TRBV7-9 and TRBJ2-5, with TRBD2 matching over 8 bases. Germline CDR1 SEHNR, CDR2 FQNEAQ (reference sequence). The CDR3 consists of 15 residues. V trimming: 8 bases; J trimming: 1 base; junction bases outside the gene matches: 9. CDR3 DNA sequence: TGTGCCAGCTGTCCGGGGGGGGCTAGCCAAGAGACCCAGTACTTC. Protein product: CASCPGGASQETQYF.

This clonotype occurred many times. This chain joins TRBV11-1 and TRBJ2-1, with D hard to call. Germline CDR1 and CDR2: SGHAT and FQDESV (reference sequence). The CDR3 is 16 residues long. V lost 5 bases to trimming and J lost 5 bases, with 19 bases between them. CDR3 sequence (DNA): TGTGCCAGCAGCCCGAACTATTTCCAAGGCGACAATGAGCAGTTCTTC. This sequence encodes CASSPNYFQGDNEQFF. The full variable domain, completed using reference TRBV11-1 and TRBJ2-1, is EAEVAQSPRYKITEKSQAVAFWCDPISGHATLYWYRQILGQGPELLVQFQDESVVDDSQLPKDRFSAERLKGVDSTLKIQPAELGDSAMYLCASSPNYFQGDNEQFFGPGTRLTVL.

This clonotype has ten or more counts. The rearrangement links TRBV29-1 to TRBJ2-2; 12 bases are shared with TRBD2. V trimming: 7 bases; J trimming: 5 bases; junction bases outside the gene matches: 8. Looked up from germline, CDR1 is SQVTM and CDR2 is ANQGSEA. The CDR3 consists of 15 residues. The CDR3 loop is CSAMTSGSWTGELFF. The CDR3 region has the DNA TGCAGCGCTATGACTAGCGGGAGTTGGACCGGGGAGCTGTTTTTT.